One sample yielded the 18 T cell receptor beta chains listed below, sequenced in a study of T cells in women clearing cervical HPV infection (dated by TCRdb to 2016 to 2019). The receptor library was made with the immunoSEQ multiplex PCR assay. TCRdb took over this immuneACCESS table, retaining in-frame rearrangements with V and J assigned. Such tables are incomplete; in checked studies, under half of the missing clones stem from an unresolved V gene, and the remainder is unexplained. The table for this sample lists about 37,000 clones. Together, the top ten hold 1.6% of the sample. The sequenced sample consisted of blood buffy coat. The receptors shown here come from a woman aged 18 to 75 with a cervical HPV16 infection that either progressed to CIN3+ or cleared (not recorded which).

On this clone itself: The observed sequence ends 3 residues before the CDR3 terminus, with the missing tail filled in from the germline J gene. This chain uses TRBV20-1 with TRBJ2-5, with D unresolved. CDR1 DFQATT and CDR2 SNEGSKA come from the germline V gene (reference sequence). The ends were cut back, 6 bases at V and 5 bases at J, with 13 bases in the middle. CDR3 length: 12 amino acids. The CDR3 protein is CSAGRNRETQYF. CDR3 bases read: TGCAGTGCGGGCCGGAATCGGGAGACC.

As for this clone: The CDR3 end falls 3 residues outside the read, so it is completed with the germline J gene. This chain links TRBV20-1 with TRBJ2-1, with 8 bases fitting TRBD2. The CDR3 has 13 residues. Trimming took 6 bases from V and 5 from J; bases not matched to a gene: 6. Germline V gene sequence: CDR1 DFQATT, CDR2 SNEGSKA (reference sequence). The sequenced CDR3 bases are TGCAGTGCCAGAACTAGCGGACACAATGAG. Translated, it gives CSARTSGHNE. The entire CDR3 sequence reads CSARTSGHNEQFF.

Note on this clone: The read terminates 3 residues before the CDR3 end, so the remaining end is supplied by the germline J gene. The chain links TRBV19 to TRBJ1-1, with 7 bases aligning to TRBD1. Germline loops: CDR1 LNHDA, CDR2 SQIVND (reference sequence). The CDR3 contains 15 residues. The CDR3 DNA, read in part, is TGTGCCAGTAGTGTACAAACAGGGGCTCGGGACGAG. Amino acids: CASSVQTGARDE. The whole CDR3 region reads CASSVQTGARDEAFF.

In regard to this clone: The CDR3 end falls 3 residues outside the read, so it is completed with the germline J gene. V is TRBV2 and J is TRBJ1-1; D gene ambiguous. Germline V gene lookup returns CDR1 SNHLY and CDR2 FYNNEI. The ends were cut back, 4 bases at V and 1 base at J, with 7 bases in the middle. The CDR3 spans 13 residues. CDR3 amino acids: CASSAVWNTEAFF. The DNA read from the CDR3 is TGTGCCAGCAGTGCGGTATGGAACACTGAA.

On this clone: An end of the junction differs from the germline gene, which may be a read error. Sequencing ends 3 residues short of the CDR3 end; the germline J gene provides the rest. Additional DNA sequences in this sample encode the identical CDR3. The chain uses TRBV6-2 or TRBV6-3 and TRBJ1-3, with a weak D call TRBD1 (5 bases). Germline loops: CDR1 MNHEY, CDR2 SVGEGT. The CDR3 extends over 16 amino acids. This CDR3 is CASRPSGGPLGNTIYF. Incomplete CDR3 DNA: TGTGCCAGCCGCCCGAGCGGGGGACCGCTCGGAAACACG.

About this clone: The CDR3 end is not reached by the read, which stops 3 residues before it; the germline J gene fills it in. The chain joins TRBV7-2 to TRBJ2-3, with D unclear. V shed 5 bases and J shed 2 bases, with 8 bases lying between them. CDR1 and CDR2 (germline): SGHTA, FQGNSA. This CDR3 is built from 13 residues. This chain's CDR3 is CASSTVFTDTQYF. The CDR3 DNA, read in part, is TGTGCCAGCAGCACGGTGTTCACAGATACG. Variable domain in full (rest from reference TRBV7-2 and TRBJ2-3): GAGVSQSPSNKVTEKGKDVELRCDPISGHTALYWYRQSLGQGLEFLIYFQGNSAPDKSGLPSDRFSAERTGGSVSTLTIQRTQQEDSAVYLCASSTVFTDTQYFGPGTRLTVL.

The DNA read from the CDR3 is TGCAGTGCTAGGGAGGACAGCAGCTCCTACAATGAG. Its translation is CSAREDSSSYNE. The full CDR3 sequence reads CSAREDSSSYNEQFF. The rearrangement links TRBV20-1 to TRBJ2-1, with a tentative D call TRBD1 (6 bases). The CDR3 end lies 3 residues beyond the end of the read and is filled in from the germline J gene. The CDR3 runs to 15 residues. Trimming stripped 3 bases from V and 0 bases from J, with 12 bases between. Per the germline V gene, CDR1 is DFQATT and CDR2 is SNEGSKA (reference sequence).

In regard to this clone: The CDR3 end is not reached by the read, which stops 3 residues before it; the germline J gene fills it in. This chain joins TRBV7-8 and TRBJ1-1; possibly TRBD1 for D (6 bases). V gave up 6 bases and J gave up 0 bases, with 11 bases separating them. This CDR3 region has 14 residues. Germline CDR1 SGHVS, CDR2 FQNEAQ. The part of the CDR3 DNA that was read is TGTGCCAGCAGTGGACAGCCCGTGAACACTGAA. It codes for CASSGQPVNTE. The complete CDR3 reads CASSGQPVNTEAFF.

As to this clone: The CDR3 extends 3 residues past the end of the read, so its final part is completed from the germline J gene. V gene TRBV28 combines with J gene TRBJ2-7; the D gene is possibly TRBD1 (5 bases). The CDR3 runs 17 residues. Deletions cut 3 bases from V and 1 base from J, with 19 bases between. Germline CDR1 MDHEN, CDR2 SYDVKM. The CDR3 here is CASSFPGQGPPSYEQYF. The part of the CDR3 DNA that was read is TGTGCCAGCAGTTTCCCCGGTCAGGGTCCCCCTTCCTACGAG.

Worth noting for this clone: The observed sequence ends 3 residues before the CDR3 terminus, with the missing tail filled in from the germline J gene. The chain combines TRBV20-1 with TRBJ2-3; 14 bases line up with TRBD2. Germline V lookup: CDR1 DFQATT, CDR2 SNEGSKA (reference sequence). The CDR3 is 14 amino acids. Unmatched junction bases numbered 5, after V lost 6 bases and J lost 6 bases. The DNA read from the CDR3 is TGCAGTGCAGGGACTAGCGGGAGAGAGGATACG. It encodes CSAGTSGREDT. In full, the CDR3 is CSAGTSGREDTQYF.

Of note for this clone: Read data end 3 residues before the CDR3 end; the end is taken from the germline J gene. This chain uses TRBV28 with TRBJ1-2, with D unresolved. The V end was cut by 6 bases, the J end by 2 bases, with 4 bases between. Germline assignment: CDR1 MDHEN and CDR2 SYDVKM. The CDR3 extends over 11 amino acids. The sequenced part of the CDR3 DNA is TGTGCCAGCAGGCAGAACTATGGC. The encoded protein is CASRQNYG. The CDR3, in full, reads CASRQNYGYTF.

Turning to this clone: The read stops 3 residues short of the end of the CDR3; the missing end is completed from the germline J gene. Other DNA sequences in this specimen translate into the identical CDR3. The gene calls are TRBV20-1 and TRBJ2-1; 11 bases match TRBD1. CDR3 length equals 14 residues. V was clipped by 6 bases and J by 3 bases; unmatched bases: 4. Germline V gene sequence: CDR1 DFQATT, CDR2 SNEGSKA (reference sequence). The CDR3 is CSARTGGSYNEQFF. The DNA read from the CDR3 is TGCAGTGCGAGGACAGGGGGCAGCTACAATGAG.

The part of the CDR3 DNA that was read is TGTGCCCTGTCCGGGCAGGGAAACTACGAC. This gives the protein CALSGQGNYD. The full CDR3 reads CALSGQGNYDYTF. V is TRBV10-3 and J is TRBJ1-2; tentative D call: TRBD1 (5 bases). The read falls 3 residues short of the CDR3 end, and the missing part is taken from the germline J gene. The CDR3 has 13 amino acids. CDR1 is ENHRY, CDR2 SYGVKD, per germline.

A remark on this clone: The CDR3 end is not reached by the read, which stops 3 residues before it; the germline J gene fills it in. V usage is TRBV7-8 and J usage is TRBJ1-1; D unresolved. V gave up 2 bases and J gave up 0 bases, with 13 bases separating them. The CDR3 runs 16 residues. The germline gives CDR1 SGHVS, CDR2 FQNEAQ. This chain's CDR3 is CASSLMGNGVNTEAFF. The part of the CDR3 DNA that was read is TGTGCCAGCAGCTTAATGGGCAACGGAGTGAACACTGAA.

As to this clone: The observed sequence ends 3 residues before the CDR3 terminus, with the missing tail filled in from the germline J gene. This chain links TRBV19 with TRBJ2-3; TRBD2 might be the D (6 bases). The length of the CDR3 is 15 residues. Germline-derived CDR1 and CDR2 are LNHDA and SQIVND (reference sequence). Between the trimmed V and J ends, which lost 4 bases and 0 bases, there was a span of 11 bases. Partial CDR3 DNA: TGTGCCAGTAGTAGGAGCGGGTTTAGCACAGATACG. Encoded protein: CASSRSGFSTDT. The full-length CDR3 reads as CASSRSGFSTDTQYF. Full variable domain (remainder filled in from reference TRBV19 and TRBJ2-3): DGGITQSPKYLFRKEGQNVTLSCEQNLNHDAMYWYRQDPGQGLRLIYYSQIVNDFQKGDIAEGYSVSREKKESFPLTVTSAQKNPTAFYLCASSRSGFSTDTQYFGPGTRLTVL.

Of note for this clone: The read halts 3 residues ahead of the CDR3 end, with the missing end drawn from the germline J gene. J is TRBJ1-2 and V is TRBV7-2, with a weak D call TRBD1 (5 bases). The CDR3 contains 15 residues. From germline, CDR1 is SGHTA and CDR2 FQGNSA. Incomplete CDR3 DNA: TGTGCCAGCAGCCCTACGGGGGTTAGCACAGATACC. It yields the protein CASSPTGVSTDT. The CDR3 in its entirety is CASSPTGVSTDTYTF.

On this clone: The sequenced fragment ends 3 residues before the CDR3 boundary, so the rest is inferred from the germline J gene. This chain links TRBV20-1 with TRBJ1-4; 10 bases map to TRBD1. CDR3 length equals 17 residues. CDR1 is DFQATT, CDR2 SNEGSKA, per germline (reference sequence). This chain's CDR3 is CSASSSDRGPLDSPLFF. CDR3 DNA (partial): TGCAGTGCTAGTTCTAGTGACAGGGGGCCCCTGGATTCACCA.

On this clone itself: The read ends 3 residues shy of where the CDR3 ends; the end is completed using the germline J gene. The chain employs TRBV5-4 and TRBJ2-2, with D perhaps matching TRBD1 (5 bases). CDR3 size: 13 residues. Germline assignment: CDR1 SGHNT and CDR2 YYREEE (reference sequence). Trimming left V 1 base short and J 5 bases short, with 6 bases between. CDR3 sequence reads: CASSLQGTGELFF. The sequenced part of the CDR3 DNA is TGTGCCAGCAGCTTGCAGGGAACCGGGGAG.